What follows is one T cell receptor beta chain and its context. This entry comes from a study of control samples from healthy donors and cancer patients. Clones were sequenced by immunoSEQ multiplex PCR, and TCRdb holds only the in-frame ones, with some missing. The sample carries around 200,000 clones, approximately 92% recorded once. Source material: blood. This receptor was taken from a man between 18 and 29 years old in good health.

CDR3 protein: CASSQVMGGPLHF. The CDR3 nucleotides are TGTGCCAGCAGCCAAGTAATGGGGGGTCCCCTCCACTTT. The J gene is TRBJ1-6, the V gene TRBV14; D is perhaps TRBD1 (5 bases). The CDR3 is 13 residues long. Trimming shortened V by 1 base and J by 13 bases, and 11 bases separated the two germline ends. Germline V gives CDR1 SGHDN, CDR2 FVKESK.